This entry is about one T cell receptor beta chain. There are 13 residues in the CDR3. CDR1 MRHNA and CDR2 SNTAGT come from the germline V gene. V lost 6 bases, J lost 7 bases, and 4 bases stayed unmatched. The PCR contained 60 Vbeta and 13 Jbeta primers. TCRdb's table, derived via immunoSEQ multiplex PCR, lists solely in-frame clones and lacks some. The repertoire holds 150,000 to 200,000 clones, with about 85% as singletons. This entry belongs to a study of cytomegalovirus exposure and HLA in healthy donors. The chain has TRBV6-4 and TRBJ2-2, with 8 bases identical to TRBD1. The TCR comes from a girl aged 10 to 17 in good health and CMV-seropositive. Sequencing used PBMCs. The CDR3 DNA sequence: TGTGCCAGCAGAGGACAGGGACTCGGGGAGCTGTTTTTT. The encoded protein is CASRGQGLGELFF.